This TCR beta chain is from a study of T cell responses to AZD1222 COVID-19 vaccine. Study in general: Doses given second, at about 4 or about 12 weeks, were pooled. Study-wide points: Clonal diversity was possibly underestimated, and white British individuals and females predominated among donors. Sampled repertoires all dated from after the peak T cell response.

Assay: immunoSEQ multiplex PCR; the TCRdb copy retains only in-frame clones and omits some. Among about 120,000 clones listed, roughly nine tenths were seen once. V trimming: 5 bases; J trimming: 3 bases; junction bases outside the gene matches: 6. Germline-derived CDR1 and CDR2 are SGHTA and FQGNSA. CDR3 size: 14 residues. Only one count was recorded for this clone. Antigen unknown. The chain joins TRBV7-2 to TRBJ2-7, with 8 bases lining up with TRBD1. Material: peripheral blood, obtained on day 0 of AZD1222 vaccination. The sequence came from an adult in good health. In DNA, the CDR3 is TGTGCCAGCAGCGGGGACAGGCGGAGCTACGAGCAGTACTTC. This codes for CASSGDRRSYEQYF.